The 32 T cell receptor beta chains below all came from one sample that was sequenced in a study of CD8+CD57+ T cells in acquired aplastic anemia. The template for TCR beta VDJ and CDR3 sequence profiling was genomic DNA. TCRdb ran MiXCR on the reads and lists one entry per CDR3 protein. The data contain 100,000 to 130,000 distinct CDR3 sequences, around 53% of them singletons. The material sequenced was sorted CD4+, CD8+, or CD8+CD57+ T cells (not recorded which) from PBMCs. Every receptor here comes from a human donor in good health, serving as a control.

As DNA, the CDR3 is TGTGCCACCAGGCTAGCAAGGGATGTGAACACTGAAGCTTTCTTT. Its translation: CATRLARDVNTEAFF. The chain uses TRBV15 and TRBJ1-1; D gene unclear. V shed 6 bases and J shed 0 bases, with 14 bases lying between them. The CDR3 runs 15 residues. The germline gives CDR1 LNHNV, CDR2 YYDKDF (reference sequence).

The rearrangement links TRBV10-3 to TRBJ1-2; D not resolved. Between the trimmed V and J ends, which lost 6 bases and 8 bases, there was a span of 19 bases. The length of the CDR3 is 14 residues. Germline CDR1 reads ENHRY; CDR2 reads SYGVKD. The DNA for the CDR3 is TGTGCCATCAGCGGACGCAAGGGCGATGGGGGCTACACCTTC. It specifies CAISGRKGDGGYTF.

J is TRBJ2-1 and V is TRBV25-1; D might be TRBD1 or TRBD2, each matching 6 bases. This CDR3 is built from 19 residues. Trimming cost V 6 bases and J 0 bases, with 24 bases left between them. Per germline, CDR1 MGHDK and CDR2 SYGVNS. This CDR3 is CASSFLVLGGYSSYNEQFF. The CDR3 nucleotides are TGTGCCAGCAGCTTTTTAGTTTTGGGGGGCTATAGCTCCTACAATGAGCAGTTCTTC. Together with reference TRBV25-1 and TRBJ2-1, the CDR3 gives the full variable domain: EADIYQTPRYLVIGTGKKITLECSQTMGHDKMYWYQQDPGMELHLIHYSYGVNSTEKGDLSSESTVSRIRTEHFPLTLESARPSHTSQYLCASSFLVLGGYSSYNEQFFGPGTRLTVL.

This clonotype came up a few times. V gene TRBV25-1 combines with J gene TRBJ2-7; 11 bases fit TRBD2. Unmatched junction bases numbered 14, after V lost 6 bases and J lost 1 base. Looked up from germline, CDR1 is MGHDK and CDR2 is SYGVNS. The CDR3 spans 18 residues. The CDR3 DNA reads as TGTGCCAGCAGCTTAATGGCTAGCGGGGGGCCGGCGTCCTACGAGCAGTACTTC. This codes for CASSLMASGGPASYEQYF.

The chain has TRBV27 and TRBJ2-1; TRBD2 agrees at 7 bases. Germline V gene sequence: CDR1 MNHEY, CDR2 SMNVEV (reference sequence). The CDR3 is 15 residues long. The junction had 7 bases not matched to a gene; V was cut back by 2 bases and J by 6 bases. CDR3 amino acids: CASSLLGLVGNEQFF. Here the CDR3 DNA reads TGTGCCAGCAGTTTACTAGGACTAGTAGGCAATGAGCAGTTCTTC.

The table lists this clonotype with many counts. This chain joins TRBV20-1 and TRBJ2-1; 8 bases are shared with TRBD1. Germline V gene lookup returns CDR1 DFQATT and CDR2 SNEGSKA (reference sequence). The CDR3 loop spans 16 amino acids. The ends lost 1 base at V and 2 bases at J; junction bases unmatched: 7. CDR3 DNA sequence: TGCAGTGCTAGAGGACAGGGGAAAGTCCCCTACAATGAGCAGTTCTTC. As protein: CSARGQGKVPYNEQFF.

This clonotype was counted only a few times. This may arise from a read error, as a much more abundant clone is one base away. The chain's CDR3 is CASSGSGGNYEQYF. CDR3 in DNA: TGTGCCAGCAGTGGGAGCGGGGGGAACTACGAGCAGTACTTC. The V and J genes are TRBV25-1 and TRBJ2-7; 9 nucleotides align to TRBD2. Germline V gene data show CDR1 as MGHDK and CDR2 as SYGVNS. This CDR3 comprises 14 residues. The junction had 4 bases not matched to a gene; V was cut back by 4 bases and J by 3 bases.

Regarding this clonotype: A much larger clone lies a single base off, so this may be a read error. The chain carries TRBV6-5 and TRBJ2-5, with TRBD1 identical over 11 bases. CDR3 length: 16 amino acids. Germline-derived CDR1 and CDR2 are MNHEY and SVGAGI. The trim removed 3 bases at V and 7 bases at J, leaving 10 bases unmatched. The CDR3 region has the DNA TGTGCCAGCAGTTATAGCCGGGACAGGGGGGCAGGGACCCAGTACTTC. Protein sequence: CASSYSRDRGAGTQYF.

This clonotype has ten or more counts. The CDR3 protein is CASSQDRDLSYGYTF. The CDR3 bases are TGCGCCAGCAGCCAAGACAGGGACTTATCGTATGGCTACACCTTC. The V call is TRBV4-3, the J call TRBJ1-2; tentative D call: TRBD1 (5 bases). CDR1 and CDR2 (germline): LGHNA, YSLEER. Trimming took off 0 bases at V and 5 bases at J, with 13 bases between the two ends. This CDR3 is 15 amino acids long.

Of note for this clonotype: A read error is possible here, since a much larger clone lies one base away. V is TRBV6-5 and J is TRBJ2-3; possible D gene TRBD1, 6 bases. This CDR3 comprises 16 residues. The germline V gene encodes CDR1 MNHEY and CDR2 SVGAGI. CDR3 region: CTSSYLAGEQTDTQYF. DNA for the CDR3: TGTACCAGCAGTTACTTGGCAGGGGAACAAACAGATACGCAGTATTTT.

This clonotype occurred many times. The CDR3 DNA is TGTGCCAGCAGCTCCACAGGGGCCACTCTCACGTTGGGATATGGCTACACCTTC. Residues: CASSSTGATLTLGYGYTF. The rearrangement joins TRBV5-6 to TRBJ1-2; TRBD1 matches 7 bases. V lost 3 bases, J lost 5 bases, and 19 bases stayed unmatched. This CDR3 contains 18 residues. Germline values: CDR1 SGHDT, CDR2 YYEEEE.

Worth noting for this clonotype: Sequence at one end of the junction differs from germline and may be a read error. The genes are TRBV15 and TRBJ1-1; possibly TRBD1 for D (6 bases). This CDR3 has 15 amino acids. CDR1 and CDR2 (germline): LNHNV, YYDKDF (reference sequence). CDR3 in DNA: TGTGTCACCAGCAGAAGCCCAGGGGCGAACACTGAAGCTTTCTTT. Translated, it gives CVTSRSPGANTEAFF.

The chain uses TRBV7-6 and TRBJ2-7; possibly TRBD1 for D (6 bases). The germline CDR1 and CDR2 sequences are SGHVS and FNYEAQ. Trimming shortened V by 5 bases and J by 4 bases, and 15 bases separated the two germline ends. There are 14 residues in the CDR3. The CDR3 region is CASSISPQGYEQYF. CDR3 sequence (DNA): TGTGCCAGCAGCATCAGTCCCCAGGGGTACGAGCAGTACTTC.

About this clonotype itself: A much larger clone differs by one base, so this may be a read error. The rearrangement joins TRBV30 to TRBJ2-1; possible D gene TRBD1, 5 bases. Trimming pared 4 bases from V and 2 bases from J, leaving 12 bases between. This CDR3 region has 14 residues. Germline V lookup: CDR1 GTSNPN, CDR2 SVGIG (reference sequence). As DNA, the CDR3 is TGTGCCTGGAACCGGCAGGGCACCTACAATGAGCAGTTCTTC. Translating gives CAWNRQGTYNEQFF.

The gene calls are TRBV19 and TRBJ1-5; perhaps TRBD1 as D (6 bases). Between the trimmed V and J ends, which lost 4 bases and 4 bases, there was a span of 11 bases. The germline CDR1 and CDR2 sequences are LNHDA and SQIVND (reference sequence). This CDR3 is built from 14 residues. The CDR3 nucleotides read TGTGCCAGTAGTAGAGGACAGATAAATCAGCCCCAGCATTTT. Its translation: CASSRGQINQPQHF.

This clonotype was counted ten times or more. The chain joins TRBV19 to TRBJ1-2, with a possible D match to TRBD1 (6 bases). The CDR3 consists of 15 residues. Looked up from germline, CDR1 is LNHDA and CDR2 is SQIVND (reference sequence). The germline V and J ends were trimmed by 3 bases and 6 bases, with 17 bases remaining between them. The CDR3 spells CASSIFAGAINGYTF. CDR3 DNA: TGTGCCAGTAGTATCTTTGCAGGGGCGATCAATGGCTACACCTTC.

This clonotype was recorded at least ten times. This chain joins TRBV5-6 and TRBJ1-2; D is uncertain. The CDR3 contains 15 residues. Per the germline V gene, CDR1 is SGHDT and CDR2 is YYEEEE. V was pared by 2 bases and J by 2 bases, with 13 bases between. The CDR3 DNA sequence: TGTGCCAGCAGCTTTGTACCAAGGGTCAACTATGGCTACACCTTC. Protein sequence: CASSFVPRVNYGYTF.

V usage is TRBV7-6 and J usage is TRBJ2-7; no firm D call. This CDR3 is 12 amino acids long. V shed 5 bases and J shed 5 bases, with 10 bases lying between them. From germline, CDR1 is SGHVS and CDR2 FNYEAQ. This CDR3 is CASSQARHEQYF. The CDR3 coding sequence is TGTGCCAGCAGCCAAGCCAGGCACGAGCAGTACTTC. The variable domain in full, with the rest retrieved from reference TRBV7-6 and TRBJ2-7, is GAGVSQSPRYKVTKRGQDVALRCDPISGHVSLYWYRQALGQGPEFLTYFNYEAQQDKSGLPNDRFSAERPEGSISTLTIQRTEQRDSAMYRCASSQARHEQYFGPGTRLTVT.

V gene TRBV20-1 combines with J gene TRBJ1-2, with TRBD1 identical over 8 bases. V was pared by 0 bases and J by 8 bases, with 8 bases of the junction left unmatched. The CDR3 sequence is 14 residues long. CDR1 is DFQATT, CDR2 SNEGSKA, per germline (reference sequence). DNA for the CDR3: TGCAGTGCTAGAGATCACCGGACAGGGAACGGCTACACCTTC. Translating gives CSARDHRTGNGYTF.

The rearrangement links TRBV2 to TRBJ2-3; 10 bases are a match to TRBD2. V lost 6 bases to trimming and J lost 1 base; unmatched junction nucleotides: 4. The V gene's germline CDR1 is SNHLY and CDR2 FYNNEI. The CDR3 covers 15 residues. For the CDR3, the DNA is TGTGCCAGCAGCAAGCGGGGGGGCTGCACAGATACGCAGTATTTT. Its translation: CASSKRGGCTDTQYF. The variable domain in full, with the rest retrieved from reference TRBV2 and TRBJ2-3, is EPEVTQTPSHQVTQMGQEVILRCVPISNHLYFYWYRQILGQKVEFLVSFYNNEISEKSEIFDDQFSVERPDGSNFTLKIRSTKLEDSAMYFCASSKRGGCTDTQYFGPGTRLTVL.

This clonotype showed up many times. The rearrangement links TRBV12-3 or TRBV12-4 to TRBJ1-2; D ambiguous. The CDR3 spans 15 residues. V lost 6 bases, J lost 8 bases, and 22 bases lay in between. This CDR3 is CASSYSRLWYRGYTF. Here the CDR3 DNA reads TGTGCCAGCAGCTACTCCCGATTGTGGTATCGAGGCTACACCTTC.

There are a few counts of this clonotype. The chain carries TRBV24-1 and TRBJ2-1, with 10 bases fitting TRBD2. There are 15 residues in the CDR3. V lost 6 bases, J lost 9 bases, and 10 bases stayed unmatched. Germline V gene lookup returns CDR1 KGHDR and CDR2 SFDVKD. CDR3 nucleotides: TGTGCCACCAGTCGGGGGAGCGGGAGGGCCAGTGAGCAGTTCTTC. It specifies CATSRGSGRASEQFF.

Comment on this clonotype: This may be a read error, as it is one base from a much larger clone. The rearrangement uses TRBV12-3 or TRBV12-4 and TRBJ1-1; D remains ambiguous. This CDR3 contains 11 residues. As DNA, the CDR3 is TGTGCCAGCAGTTTATCCGAGGGAGCTTCCTTT. Protein product: CASSLSEGASF.

This clonotype was seen at least ten times. J is TRBJ2-5 and V is TRBV7-2; 7 nucleotides agree with TRBD2. The germline V gene has CDR1 SGHTA and CDR2 FQGNSA. V dropped 1 base and J dropped 5; count of bases not matched to a gene: 10. The CDR3 spans 16 residues. CDR3 in amino acids: CASSLGRGILYETQYF. The CDR3 DNA reads TGTGCCAGCAGCTTAGGGCGGGGGATATTATATGAGACCCAGTACTTC.

V is TRBV20-1 and J is TRBJ2-1; D perhaps matches TRBD2 (5 bases). The germline V and J ends were trimmed by 6 bases and 5 bases, with 20 bases remaining between them. The CDR3 covers 15 residues. The germline V gene has CDR1 DFQATT and CDR2 SNEGSKA (reference sequence). The CDR3 DNA sequence: TGCAGTGCCAGCACCTTCAACGCGGGCCACAATGAGCAGTTCTTC. It translates to CSASTFNAGHNEQFF.

This clonotype has ten or more counts. V usage is TRBV9 and J usage is TRBJ2-3, with TRBD1 as a possible D gene (6 bases). V lost 0 bases, J lost 3 bases, and 17 bases lay in between. The CDR3 covers 17 residues. Germline V gene data show CDR1 as SGDLS and CDR2 as YYNGEE. The DNA of the CDR3 is TGTGCCAGCAGCGTAGAGGGGGACGTCGGGCTGACAGATACGCAGTATTTT. Protein sequence: CASSVEGDVGLTDTQYF.

This clonotype was observed at least ten times. The J gene is TRBJ1-1, the V gene TRBV20-1; maybe TRBD1 (5 bases). V lost 4 bases and J lost 1, with 7 bases in between. There are 12 residues in the CDR3. Germline CDR1 reads DFQATT; CDR2 reads SNEGSKA (reference sequence). The CDR3 sequence is CSATQGNTEAFF. In nucleotides, the CDR3 is TGCAGTGCTACCCAGGGGAACACTGAAGCTTTCTTT.

CDR3 amino acids: CATSRDWYTEAFF. CDR3 nucleotide sequence: TGTGCCACCAGCAGAGATTGGTATACTGAAGCTTTCTTT. The V call is TRBV15, the J call TRBJ1-1; D remains unclear. Germline-derived CDR1 and CDR2 are LNHNV and YYDKDF (reference sequence). Trimming removed 0 bases from V and 5 bases from J, with 7 bases in between. The CDR3 consists of 13 residues.

The CDR3 nucleotides are TGTGCCAGCAGTTTCCCCCCGCAGCGGACGTTCACCTTATACAATGAGCAGTTCTTC. It is translated as CASSFPPQRTFTLYNEQFF. The chain recombines TRBV12-3 or TRBV12-4 with TRBJ2-1, with D possibly TRBD2 on 5 matching bases. The ends were cut back, 3 bases at V and 4 bases at J, with 25 bases in the middle. The CDR3 covers 19 residues.

This clonotype was counted many times. The chain carries TRBV27 and TRBJ2-5; TRBD1 aligns across 8 bases. The V and J ends lost 5 bases and 5 bases, in that order; junction bases with no gene match: 7. Germline loops: CDR1 MNHEY, CDR2 SMNVEV (reference sequence). CDR3 length: 14 residues. Written as DNA, the CDR3 is TGTGCCAGCAGTCTCTTAAGGACAGGGGAGACCCAGTACTTC. It is translated as CASSLLRTGETQYF.

In regard to this clonotype: Being one base from a much bigger clone, this may be a read error. The chain employs TRBV6-5 and TRBJ1-2, with D tentatively TRBD1 (5 bases). The germline V gene has CDR1 MNHEY and CDR2 SVGAGI. Trimming removed 0 bases from V and 4 bases from J, with 15 bases in between. The CDR3 contains 16 residues. CDR3 nucleotides: TGTGCCAGCAGTTACTCTGAGGGGCCTGCTATCTATGGCTACACCTTC. Amino acids: CASSYSEGPAIYGYTF.

This clonotype was observed many times. This chain uses TRBV7-2 with TRBJ1-1; D ambiguous. This CDR3 spans 15 amino acids. Germline CDR1 SGHTA, CDR2 FQGNSA. Trimming took 3 bases from V and 1 from J, leaving 12 bases between them. The DNA for the CDR3 is TGTGCCAGCAGCTTCGCCGGACTAGGGAACACTGAAGCTTTCTTT. Its translation: CASSFAGLGNTEAFF.